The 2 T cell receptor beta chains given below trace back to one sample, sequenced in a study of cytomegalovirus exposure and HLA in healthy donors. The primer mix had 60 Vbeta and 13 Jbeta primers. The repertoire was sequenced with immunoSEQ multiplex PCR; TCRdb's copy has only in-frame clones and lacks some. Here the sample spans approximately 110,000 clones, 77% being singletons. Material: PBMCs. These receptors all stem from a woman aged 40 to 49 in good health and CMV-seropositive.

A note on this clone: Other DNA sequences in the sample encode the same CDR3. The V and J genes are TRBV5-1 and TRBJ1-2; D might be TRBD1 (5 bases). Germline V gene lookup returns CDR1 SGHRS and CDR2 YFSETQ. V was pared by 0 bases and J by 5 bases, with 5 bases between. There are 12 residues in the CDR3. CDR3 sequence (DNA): TGCGCCAGCAGCTTGGCAGGGTATGGCTACACCTTC. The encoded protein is CASSLAGYGYTF.

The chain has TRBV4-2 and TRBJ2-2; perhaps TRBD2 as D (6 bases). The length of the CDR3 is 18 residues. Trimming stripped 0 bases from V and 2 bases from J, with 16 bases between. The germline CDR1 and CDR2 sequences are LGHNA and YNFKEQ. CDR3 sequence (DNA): TGTGCCAGCAGCCAAGATAGGGGCGGGACGGGTAACACCGGGGAGCTGTTTTTT. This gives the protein CASSQDRGGTGNTGELFF.